This is a list of T cell receptor beta chains from one sample in a study of read filtering for tumor transcriptome and immune sequencing. In TCRdb, the reads were re-called with MiXCR into one record per CDR3 protein. This sample has 130,000 or so distinct CDR3 sequences, with less than 15% found just once. Sequencing was done on a sample of a population of CD138-negative cells sorted from bone marrow. The receptors derive from a donor at least 40 years old with multiple myeloma. Both conserved end residues are part of each CDR3. The order of the fields is D gene, V gene, J gene, clone size, CDR3 protein, CDR3 DNA. D genes are given only for firm matches. Size values are once, few and many counts, or a class for expanded clones, and some rows have none.

d_call: .; v_call: TRBV27; j_call: TRBJ1-1; clone_size: many; cdr3_aa: CASRPTWTAVKEAFF; cdr3_nt: TGTGCCAGCAGACCGACCTGGACAGCTGTAAAGGAAGCTTTCTTT
d_call: .; v_call: TRBV4-1; j_call: TRBJ1-1; clone_size: many; cdr3_aa: CASSQDATNTEAFF; cdr3_nt: TGCGCCAGCAGCCAAGACGCCACGAACACTGAAGCTTTCTTT
d_call: .; v_call: TRBV7-9; j_call: TRBJ2-5; clone_size: many; cdr3_aa: CASSLLRDSQETQYF; cdr3_nt: TGTGCCAGCAGCCTACTACGGGACTCACAAGAGACCCAGTACTTC
d_call: .; v_call: TRBV7-9; j_call: TRBJ2-7; clone_size: .; cdr3_aa: CASSLRGRGHEQYF; cdr3_nt: TGTGCCAGCAGCTTACGTGGCAGGGGCCACGAGCAGTACTTC
d_call: .; v_call: TRBV3-1; j_call: TRBJ2-3; clone_size: many; cdr3_aa: CASSRESGTDTQYF; cdr3_nt: TGTGCCAGCAGCCGGGAGTCTGGCACAGATACGCAGTATTTT
d_call: .; v_call: TRBV20-1; j_call: TRBJ2-2; clone_size: many; cdr3_aa: CSAGQLHTGELFF; cdr3_nt: TGCAGTGCAGGACAGCTTCACACCGGGGAGCTGTTTTTT
d_call: TRBD2; v_call: TRBV7-9; j_call: TRBJ2-5; clone_size: few; cdr3_aa: CASSPEPGTSGRALEETQYF; cdr3_nt: TGTGCCAGCAGCCCAGAGCCCGGGACTAGCGGGAGGGCCCTCGAAGAGACCCAGTACTTC
d_call: TRBD2; v_call: TRBV20-1; j_call: TRBJ2-1; clone_size: .; cdr3_aa: CSARDHFREDTYNEQFF; cdr3_nt: TGCAGTGCTAGAGATCATTTCCGGGAGGACACCTACAATGAGCAGTTCTTC
d_call: TRBD1; v_call: TRBV6-2/TRBV6-3; j_call: TRBJ2-2; clone_size: .; cdr3_aa: CASYRTGLTGELFF; cdr3_nt: TGTGCCAGCTACAGGACAGGGCTAACCGGGGAGCTGTTTTTT
d_call: .; v_call: TRBV5-5; j_call: TRBJ1-2; clone_size: few; cdr3_aa: CASRELQGVGGYTF; cdr3_nt: TGTGCCAGCAGGGAACTACAGGGAGTCGGTGGCTACACCTTC
d_call: .; v_call: TRBV5-6; j_call: TRBJ2-1; clone_size: many; cdr3_aa: CASSLGGGGIHEQFF; cdr3_nt: TGTGCCAGCAGCTTAGGAGGAGGGGGCATCCATGAGCAGTTCTTC
d_call: .; v_call: TRBV11-2; j_call: TRBJ2-7; clone_size: many; cdr3_aa: CASSPTESSYEQYF; cdr3_nt: TGTGCCAGCAGCCCCACGGAGAGCTCCTACGAGCAGTACTTC
d_call: .; v_call: TRBV7-8; j_call: TRBJ2-5; clone_size: many; cdr3_aa: CASSLGKQETQYF; cdr3_nt: TGTGCCAGCAGCTTAGGGAAACAAGAGACCCAGTACTTC
d_call: .; v_call: TRBV20-1; j_call: TRBJ2-1; clone_size: many; cdr3_aa: CSARDLDHTGNEQFF; cdr3_nt: TGCAGTGCTAGAGACTTGGACCACACGGGCAATGAGCAGTTCTTC
d_call: TRBD2; v_call: TRBV19; j_call: TRBJ2-1; clone_size: many; cdr3_aa: CASSMIAGGLAGSSYNEQFF; cdr3_nt: TGTGCCAGTAGTATGATAGCCGGCGGCCTAGCGGGCAGCTCCTACAATGAGCAGTTCTTC
d_call: TRBD1; v_call: TRBV7-9; j_call: TRBJ2-7; clone_size: many; cdr3_aa: CASRHRDSFTHEQYF; cdr3_nt: TGTGCCAGCAGGCACCGGGACAGTTTCACCCACGAGCAGTACTTC
d_call: .; v_call: TRBV12-5; j_call: TRBJ2-7; clone_size: .; cdr3_aa: CASGRDGYSYEQYF; cdr3_nt: TGTGCTAGTGGTCGGGACGGTTACTCCTACGAGCAGTACTTC
d_call: TRBD2; v_call: TRBV11-3; j_call: TRBJ2-1; clone_size: .; cdr3_aa: CASSPGTSGGFGKFF; cdr3_nt: TGTGCCAGCAGCCCTGGGACTAGCGGGGGCTTTGGGAAGTTCTTC
d_call: .; v_call: TRBV27; j_call: TRBJ1-5; clone_size: .; cdr3_aa: CASSFWGNQPQHF; cdr3_nt: TGTGCCAGCAGTTTTTGGGGCAATCAGCCCCAGCATTTT
d_call: .; v_call: TRBV11-2; j_call: TRBJ1-4; clone_size: many; cdr3_aa: CASSLAPDKYEKLFF; cdr3_nt: TGTGCCAGCAGCTTAGCCCCGGACAAATATGAAAAACTGTTTTTT
d_call: TRBD2; v_call: TRBV20-1; j_call: TRBJ2-7; clone_size: many; cdr3_aa: CSALDTSGRAHPYEQYF; cdr3_nt: TGCAGTGCTCTCGATACTAGCGGGAGGGCCCATCCCTACGAGCAGTACTTC
d_call: .; v_call: TRBV6-5; j_call: TRBJ2-7; clone_size: many; cdr3_aa: CASSYPDSYEQYF; cdr3_nt: TGTGCCAGCAGTTACCCAGACAGCTACGAGCAGTACTTC
d_call: .; v_call: TRBV5-1; j_call: TRBJ2-5; clone_size: many; cdr3_aa: CASSLRGSQETQYF; cdr3_nt: TGCGCCAGCAGCTTGCGAGGTTCACAAGAGACCCAGTACTTC
d_call: TRBD2; v_call: TRBV11-2; j_call: TRBJ2-1; clone_size: many; cdr3_aa: CASSPDGLAGSNEQFF; cdr3_nt: TGTGCCAGCAGCCCGGACGGACTAGCGGGATCCAATGAGCAGTTCTTC
d_call: TRBD1; v_call: TRBV7-3; j_call: TRBJ2-1; clone_size: many; cdr3_aa: CASSLSGTGSNEQFF; cdr3_nt: TGTGCCAGCAGCTTAAGTGGGACAGGGAGCAATGAGCAGTTCTTC
d_call: TRBD2; v_call: TRBV6-2/TRBV6-3; j_call: TRBJ2-1; clone_size: few; cdr3_aa: CASKGTSGTQSSYNEQFF; cdr3_nt: TGTGCCAGCAAAGGGACTAGCGGGACCCAGAGCTCCTACAATGAGCAGTTCTTC
d_call: .; v_call: TRBV12-3/TRBV12-4; j_call: TRBJ1-5; clone_size: .; cdr3_aa: CASSLGERFSNQPQHF; cdr3_nt: TGTGCCAGCAGTTTAGGAGAGCGATTTAGCAATCAGCCCCAGCATTTT
d_call: .; v_call: TRBV7-2; j_call: TRBJ2-3; clone_size: .; cdr3_aa: CASTPSGTDTQYF; cdr3_nt: TGTGCCAGCACTCCCAGCGGCACAGATACGCAGTATTTT
d_call: .; v_call: TRBV7-8; j_call: TRBJ2-3; clone_size: many; cdr3_aa: CASSYWSTDTQYF; cdr3_nt: TGTGCCAGCAGCTACTGGAGCACAGATACGCAGTATTTT
d_call: .; v_call: TRBV5-1; j_call: TRBJ1-1; clone_size: many; cdr3_aa: CASSPDTGNTEAFF; cdr3_nt: TGCGCCAGCAGCCCGGACACGGGGAACACTGAAGCTTTCTTT
d_call: TRBD2; v_call: TRBV11-2; j_call: TRBJ2-7; clone_size: many; cdr3_aa: CASSGAGGAFEQYF; cdr3_nt: TGTGCCAGCAGCGGGGCGGGGGGCGCGTTCGAGCAGTACTTC
d_call: .; v_call: TRBV11-2; j_call: TRBJ2-4; clone_size: few; cdr3_aa: CASSLGGHRDGQYF; cdr3_nt: TGTGCCAGCAGCTTAGGGGGTCACAGGGACGGTCAGTACTTC
d_call: .; v_call: TRBV27; j_call: TRBJ2-2; clone_size: .; cdr3_aa: CASSSGGIGGELFF; cdr3_nt: TGTGCCAGCAGTTCAGGGGGGATCGGCGGGGAGCTGTTTTTT
d_call: TRBD1; v_call: TRBV7-6; j_call: TRBJ2-2; clone_size: many; cdr3_aa: CASSLATGTFTGELFF; cdr3_nt: TGTGCCAGCAGCTTAGCGACAGGGACATTCACCGGGGAGCTGTTTTTT
d_call: .; v_call: TRBV7-8; j_call: TRBJ2-5; clone_size: few; cdr3_aa: CASSLAPFSTGLEETQYF; cdr3_nt: TGTGCCAGCAGCTTAGCGCCGTTCTCGACAGGACTAGAAGAGACCCAGTACTTC